These T cell receptor beta chains were read from a single sample in a study of human T cells and chemical hapten exposure. TCRdb re-derived calls from the RACE reads in MiXCR, one entry per CDR3 protein. Among about 120,000 distinct CDR3 sequences, roughly 13% were seen once, and the ten largest hold around 0.99%. This material consisted of whole blood, taken in connection with sensitization to the hapten diphenylcyclopropenone (DPC). Receptors were obtained from a young man with alopecia areata. Some clones in this sample may be carry-over from other donors' samples. Each CDR3 is given with its conserved first and last residue. The order of the fields is clone size, J gene, V gene, D gene, CDR3 DNA, CDR3 protein. D genes are given only for firm matches. Clone size is given for some rows only: seen once, a few or many times, or a class if the clone is expanded.

many TRBJ2-1 TRBV13 . TGTGCCAGCAGCTCCATGGGGGAGCAGTTCTTC CASSSMGEQFF
few TRBJ1-3 TRBV4-3 . TGCGCCAGCAGCCAAGATACTGGAAACACCATATATTTT CASSQDTGNTIYF
few TRBJ2-1 TRBV6-2/TRBV6-3 . TGTGCCAGCAGTTACGGACTGCCCACAGATAAGCAGTTCTTC CASSYGLPTDKQFF
. TRBJ2-1 TRBV4-3 . TGCGCCAGCAGCCAAGATAGAGGTGGGCTTTACAATGAGCAGTTCTTC CASSQDRGGLYNEQFF
few TRBJ1-2 TRBV7-9 . TGTGCCAGCAGCTCCCATCCTTGGGGCATTAACTATGGCTACACCTTC CASSSHPWGINYGYTF
few TRBJ2-1 TRBV6-1 TRBD1 TGTGCCAGCAGGAGGGGGCTATATGGGGAGCAGTTCTTC CASRRGLYGEQFF
few TRBJ2-1 TRBV7-9 . TGTGCCAGCAGCCCTACGTCGGCAGGGGTCATGGATGAGCAGTTCTTC CASSPTSAGVMDEQFF
. TRBJ1-4 TRBV4-3 . TGCGCCAGCAGCCAAACACCGGGGGAAAAACTGTTTTTT CASSQTPGEKLFF
. TRBJ1-5 TRBV29-1 . TGCAGCTTCCGCGGGGACAATAATCAGCCCCAGCATTTT CSFRGDNNQPQHF
few TRBJ2-1 TRBV20-1 . TGCAGGGGGAGAGAGCAGTTCTTC CRGREQFF
. TRBJ1-3 TRBV7-2 . TGTGCCAGCAGCTTAGGAGAGGACAGTAAATATTTT CASSLGEDSKYF
few TRBJ2-7 TRBV18 TRBD1 TGTGCCAGCTCACACGGGACAGGGGGGACCTACGAGCAGTACTTC CASSHGTGGTYEQYF
few TRBJ1-1 TRBV11-2 . TGTGCCAGCAGTTGGGGCGTGAACACTGAAGCTTTCTTT CASSWGVNTEAFF
many TRBJ2-7 TRBV29-1 . TGCAGCTCCAAAGACCCCTACGAGCAGTACTTC CSSKDPYEQYF
few TRBJ2-6 TRBV9 . TGTGCCAGCAGCGTAGCTACCGGAGGGTCTGGGGCCAACGTCCTGACTTTC CASSVATGGSGANVLTF
many TRBJ2-4 TRBV7-2 . TGTGCCAGCAGCTTAAGGGGCATAGAGGGTGGAGCCAAAAACATTCAGTACTTC CASSLRGIEGGAKNIQYF
few TRBJ2-2 TRBV11-1 . TGTGCCAGCAGCTTACTCGGGTCCTACACCGGGGAGCTGTTTTTT CASSLLGSYTGELFF
. TRBJ1-5 TRBV3-1 TRBD1 TGTGCCAGCAGCCAAGAACAGGGGAATCAGCCCCAGCATTTT CASSQEQGNQPQHF
. TRBJ2-4 TRBV5-1 . TGCGCCAGCAGCTTGGCTCAGGGTTCGAAAAACATTCAGTACTTC CASSLAQGSKNIQYF
. TRBJ1-1 TRBV5-1 . TGCGCCAGCACCCCCTCCGGAGGTCGTAGAGGGAACACTGAAGCTTTCTTT CASTPSGGRRGNTEAFF
. TRBJ1-1 TRBV27 TRBD1 TGTGCCAGCAGTTTAGACAGGGCCCTCGTGTGGACTGAAGCTTTCTTT CASSLDRALVWTEAFF
few TRBJ1-1 TRBV6-5 . TGTGCCAGCAGTCTCGGACGGGAGGGCACTGAAGCTTTCTTT CASSLGREGTEAFF
few TRBJ1-5 TRBV19 TRBD1 TGTGCCAGTAGTATTTTCGCCTTGGGACAGGGCAACAATCAGCCCCAGCATTTT CASSIFALGQGNNQPQHF